This T cell receptor (beta chain) was profiled in a study of CD8 T cells in ankylosing spondylitis. Study-level results: Clones tied to disease were said to be significantly enriched in matched ankylosing spondylitis synovial fluid. Blood from ankylosing spondylitis patients appeared to carry a characteristic roughly 8-variant TCR beta motif.

Of note for this clonotype: What it binds is unknown.

Trimming stripped 11 bases from V and 4 bases from J, with 18 bases between. From germline, CDR1 is SEHNR and CDR2 FQNEAQ (reference sequence). The CDR3 runs 13 residues. The TCR beta libraries were generated through quantitative 5'-RACE incorporating molecular barcodes. TCRdb passed the 5' RACE reads through MiXCR, listing each CDR3 protein once. This sample yields about 160,000 distinct CDR3 sequences, of which about 42% are seen a single time; around 15% belongs to the top ten. The sequence was obtained from a male donor with ankylosing spondylitis. Sequenced material: synovial fluid, either unsorted or a sorted T cell fraction (not recorded which). V is TRBV7-9 and J is TRBJ2-7, with D perhaps TRBD1 or TRBD2 (5 bases each). CDR3 in DNA: TGTGCCTCCGCCCGGGATGGGGCTTACGAGCAGTACTTC. Translating gives CASARDGAYEQYF.